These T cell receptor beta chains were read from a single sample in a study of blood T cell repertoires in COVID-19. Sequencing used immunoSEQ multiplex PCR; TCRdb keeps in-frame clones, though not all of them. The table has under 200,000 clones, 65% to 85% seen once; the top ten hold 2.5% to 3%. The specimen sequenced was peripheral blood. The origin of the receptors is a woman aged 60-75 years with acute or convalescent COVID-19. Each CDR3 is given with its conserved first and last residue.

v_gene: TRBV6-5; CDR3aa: CASWDREVSGYEQYF
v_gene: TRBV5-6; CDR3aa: CASSADRGRGGQPQHF
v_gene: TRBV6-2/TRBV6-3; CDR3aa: CASSYSPGTSDFYNNEQFF
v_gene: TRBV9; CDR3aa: CASSVQGARFNEKLFF
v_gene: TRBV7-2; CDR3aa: CASSLGGQGLTDTQYF
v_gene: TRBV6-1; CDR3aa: CASSENPTSRAYNEQFF
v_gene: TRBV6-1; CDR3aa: CASSEKWTGPYNEQFF
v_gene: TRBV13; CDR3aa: CASSSRIDGNYGYTF
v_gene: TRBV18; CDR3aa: CASSPGPGQGGHRLFF
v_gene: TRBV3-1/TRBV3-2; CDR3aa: CASSQAGRDWRSGYTF
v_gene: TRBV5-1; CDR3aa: CASSATTGTGSEKLFF
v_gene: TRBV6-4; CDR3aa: CASSLIAGATDTQYF
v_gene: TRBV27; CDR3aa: CASSLTPPGIGNSPLHF
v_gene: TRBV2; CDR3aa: CASRRTGSTLNTEAFF
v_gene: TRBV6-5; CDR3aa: CASSYSGPDRAGTQYF
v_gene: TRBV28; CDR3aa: CASSPRGGSSPLHF
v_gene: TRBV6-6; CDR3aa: CASSQQGGEQYF
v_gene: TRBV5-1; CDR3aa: CASSLGTGVHEQYF
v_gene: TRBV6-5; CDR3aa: CASSSAGGSGNTIYF
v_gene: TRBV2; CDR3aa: CASARGSNEKLFF
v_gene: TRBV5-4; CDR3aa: CASSSSATSYEQYF
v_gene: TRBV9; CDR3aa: CASSSGGVYTGELFF
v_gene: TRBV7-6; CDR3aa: CASSLAPGNSGNTIYF
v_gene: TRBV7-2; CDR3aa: CASSKGLAQDEQFF
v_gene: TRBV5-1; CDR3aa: CASSLVSPPRGTEAFF
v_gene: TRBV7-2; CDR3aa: CASSVASGGPSHNEQFF
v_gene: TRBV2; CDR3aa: CASRGNMNTEAFF
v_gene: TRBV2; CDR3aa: CASSAPLYRGGRSGELFF
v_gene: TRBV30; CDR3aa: CAWSVPGGGYTF